Presented here are 31 T cell receptor beta chains from one specimen sequenced in a study of PD-1 blockade in classical Hodgkin lymphoma. TCRdb's table, derived via immunoSEQ multiplex PCR, lists solely in-frame clones and lacks some. The data contain more than 25,000 clones, roughly 90% of them singletons. Specified time point: newly diagnosed, previously untreated cHL patient sample. Thawed PBMCs yielded CD4+ T cells through magnetic negative selection. The sample was CD4+ T cells from blood. Receptors originate from a human donor with classical Hodgkin lymphoma.

The chain carries TRBV29-1 and TRBJ1-2; tentative D call: TRBD1 (6 bases). V was clipped by 5 bases and J by 4 bases, with 14 bases between them. Per the germline V gene, CDR1 is SQVTM and CDR2 is ANQGSEA. The CDR3 spans 13 residues. CDR3 sequence: CSVLPRTAYGYTF. The CDR3 nucleotides read TGCAGCGTTCTGCCCCGGACAGCCTATGGCTACACCTTC.

To note about this clone: This sample includes further DNA sequences coding for the same CDR3. CDR3 sequence (DNA): TGTGCCAGCTCACTAGCGGGCGGTCAAGAGACCCAGTACTTC. Protein: CASSLAGGQETQYF. V gene TRBV18 combines with J gene TRBJ2-5; TRBD2 aligns across 7 bases. After removal of 4 bases from V and 2 bases from J, the junction contained 4 bases not matched to a gene. Germline CDR1 is KGHSH and CDR2 is LQKENI. This CDR3 has 14 amino acids.

This sequence joins TRBV19 and TRBJ2-6; 8 bases are shared with TRBD2. This CDR3 is 18 amino acids long. The V segment lost 5 bases and the J segment 0 bases; nucleotides outside the gene matches: 9. Germline V CDR1 and CDR2: LNHDA, SQIVND (reference sequence). The CDR3 nucleotides read TGTGCCAGTAGTCAGGGGTTAGCGGGGCGCTCTGGGGCCAACGTCCTGACTTTC. Translating gives CASSQGLAGRSGANVLTF.

The chain uses TRBV19 and TRBJ2-7, with 11 bases lining up with TRBD2. The length of the CDR3 is 17 residues. CDR1 and CDR2 (germline): LNHDA, SQIVND (reference sequence). With V trimmed by 4 bases and J by 6 bases, 14 bases remained unmatched. The CDR3 reads CASSTLTSGREGSEQYF. CDR3 nucleotide sequence: TGTGCCAGTAGTACCCTAACTAGCGGGAGAGAAGGGTCCGAGCAGTACTTC.

The V call is TRBV28, the J call TRBJ1-2; maybe TRBD1 (5 bases). The CDR3 covers 14 residues. Germline-derived CDR1 and CDR2 are MDHEN and SYDVKM. The V gene lost 3 bases and the J gene lost 7 bases, with 15 bases spanning the gap. The DNA for the CDR3 is TGTGCCAGCAGTTTCCCCGGAGAGGGGTTTGGCTACACCTTC. It codes for CASSFPGEGFGYTF.

The rearrangement joins TRBV27 to TRBJ2-7; D is perhaps TRBD2 (5 bases). CDR1 and CDR2 from the germline V gene are MNHEY and SMNVEV (reference sequence). V shed 5 bases and J shed 4 bases, with 15 bases lying between them. The CDR3 loop spans 14 amino acids. The CDR3 here is CASSARTSPYEQYF. CDR3 nucleotides: TGTGCCAGCAGTGCCCGGACTTCCCCATACGAGCAGTACTTC.

The chain uses TRBV6-1 and TRBJ2-7, with 11 bases lining up with TRBD2. Per germline, CDR1 MNHNS and CDR2 SASEGT. This CDR3 has 14 amino acids. Trimming cost V 5 bases and J 3 bases; bases outside gene matches: 3. The CDR3 spells CASSTSGSFYEQYF. The CDR3 DNA reads TGTGCCAGCAGTACTAGCGGGAGTTTCTACGAGCAGTACTTC.

This clone was found once. The chain is built from TRBV28 and TRBJ2-3; D is unresolved. Germline-derived CDR1 and CDR2 are MDHEN and SYDVKM. This CDR3 has 13 amino acids. Deletions cut 8 bases from V and 4 bases from J, with 13 bases between. The CDR3 here is CASVLSGADTQYF. The DNA for the CDR3 is TGTGCCAGCGTGCTTAGTGGTGCAGATACGCAGTATTTT.

V and J are TRBV11-2 and TRBJ2-5; no clear D. The CDR3 has 14 amino acids. Germline V lookup: CDR1 SGHAT, CDR2 FQNNGV. Trimming shortened V by 0 bases and J by 4 bases, and 9 bases separated the two germline ends. The CDR3 spells CASSLDRVGETQYF. DNA of the CDR3: TGTGCCAGCAGCTTAGATCGGGTGGGAGAGACCCAGTACTTC.

This clone was recorded a few times. This chain joins TRBV27 and TRBJ2-7; 8 nucleotides agree with TRBD2. Looked up from germline, CDR1 is MNHEY and CDR2 is SMNVEV (reference sequence). The CDR3 is 17 residues long. With V trimmed by 3 bases and J by 7 bases, 17 bases remained unmatched. The CDR3 here is CASSLREAGVVAGEQYF. CDR3 DNA: TGTGCCAGCAGTTTGAGGGAAGCGGGAGTTGTCGCGGGTGAGCAGTACTTC.

The CDR3 spells CASTPINTGELFF. The DNA of the CDR3 is TGTGCCAGTACCCCCATCAACACCGGGGAGCTGTTTTTT. The chain couples TRBV19 to TRBJ2-2; D ambiguous. Germline V lookup: CDR1 LNHDA, CDR2 SQIVND (reference sequence). This CDR3 comprises 13 residues. Trimming cost V 7 bases and J 2 bases, with 8 bases left between them.

This chain connects TRBV9 to TRBJ2-3, with D tentatively TRBD1 (5 bases). Trimming removed 4 bases at V and 0 bases at J, with 15 bases between. Germline V gene sequence: CDR1 SGDLS, CDR2 YYNGEE. The CDR3 sequence is 16 residues long. The CDR3 sequence is CASSRLGATSTDTQYF. DNA of the CDR3: TGTGCCAGCAGCCGTCTTGGGGCGACTAGCACAGATACGCAGTATTTT.

The chain joins TRBV7-2 to TRBJ1-5; TRBD1 is a possible D gene (5 bases). Germline V gene sequence: CDR1 SGHTA, CDR2 FQGNSA. Trimming removed 5 bases from V and 7 bases from J, with 15 bases in between. CDR3 length: 14 amino acids. The CDR3 protein is CASSPQGRRQPQHF. CDR3 nucleotides: TGTGCCAGCAGCCCTCAGGGTAGGCGGCAGCCCCAGCATTTT. Supplemented by reference TRBV7-2 and TRBJ1-5, the full variable domain reads GAGVSQSPSNKVTEKGKDVELRCDPISGHTALYWYRQSLGQGLEFLIYFQGNSAPDKSGLPSDRFSAERTGGSVSTLTIQRTQQEDSAVYLCASSPQGRRQPQHFGDGTRLSIL.

The rearrangement joins TRBV28 to TRBJ2-3, with D possibly matching TRBD2 (6 bases). With 5 bases removed from V and 4 bases from J, the gap between germline ends came to 13 bases. The CDR3 runs 14 residues. Germline CDR1 and CDR2: MDHEN and SYDVKM. The CDR3 DNA reads TGTGCCAGCAGTGGCCCAGGAGGGCCAGATACGCAGTATTTT. The encoded protein is CASSGPGGPDTQYF. The entire variable domain, with the rest obtained from reference TRBV28 and TRBJ2-3, is as follows: DVKVTQSSRYLVKRTGEKVFLECVQDMDHENMFWYRQDPGLGLRLIYFSYDVKMKEKGDIPEGYSVSREKKERFSLILESASTNQTSMYLCASSGPGGPDTQYFGPGTRLTVL.

This clone was detected only a few times. The J gene is TRBJ1-5, the V gene TRBV27, with D unresolved. The CDR3 loop spans 14 amino acids. CDR1 and CDR2 (germline): MNHEY, SMNVEV (reference sequence). V shed 7 bases and J shed 0 bases, with 10 bases lying between them. The CDR3: CASKATTSNQPQHF. DNA of the CDR3: TGTGCCAGCAAAGCGACCACTAGCAATCAGCCCCAGCATTTT.

The V call is TRBV10-3, the J call TRBJ2-1; 11 bases map to TRBD2. The CDR3 is 17 amino acids. Per the germline V gene, CDR1 is ENHRY and CDR2 is SYGVKD. The V segment lost 5 bases and the J segment 2 bases; nucleotides outside the gene matches: 8. CDR3 loop: CAISSTSGSHTYNEQFF. The CDR3 bases are TGTGCCATCAGTTCCACTAGCGGGAGTCACACCTACAATGAGCAGTTCTTC.

The chain links TRBV21-1 to TRBJ2-1; the D segment call TRBD2 is taken from the table without a DNA check. TRBV21-1 is flagged as a pseudogene. The CDR3 loop spans 11 amino acids. CDR3 nucleotides: TGTGCCAGCAGGGAGGCCGTCCTACGGTTCTTC. It encodes CASREAVLRFF.

The CDR3 region is CASSIYRGVGNQPQHF. The CDR3 DNA reads as TGTGCCAGTAGTATATATAGGGGGGTGGGGAATCAGCCCCAGCATTTT. The chain has TRBV19 and TRBJ1-5; D possibly corresponds to TRBD1 (6 bases). Trimming took 2 bases from V and 4 from J, leaving 15 bases between them. Germline V gives CDR1 LNHDA, CDR2 SQIVND (reference sequence). The CDR3 has 16 amino acids.

This clone was counted only a few times. V usage is TRBV15 and J usage is TRBJ2-7; a possible D gene is TRBD2 (5 bases). Trimming cost V 1 base and J 2 bases, with 12 bases left between them. The length of the CDR3 is 15 residues. CDR1 and CDR2 (germline): LNHNV, YYDKDF (reference sequence). The CDR3 DNA sequence: TGTGCCACCAGCAGAGGGGAGAGGACGCCCTACGAGCAGTACTTC. Its protein is CATSRGERTPYEQYF. Complete variable domain (other parts from reference TRBV15 and TRBJ2-7): DAMVIQNPRYQVTQFGKPVTLSCSQTLNHNVMYWYQQKSSQAPKLLFHYYDKDFNNEADTPDNFQSRRPNTSFCFLDIRSPGLGDTAMYLCATSRGERTPYEQYFGPGTRLTVT.

V gene TRBV19 combines with J gene TRBJ1-1; perhaps TRBD1 as D (5 bases). Trimming removed 5 bases at V and 1 base at J, with 14 bases between. From germline, CDR1 is LNHDA and CDR2 SQIVND (reference sequence). The CDR3 runs to 15 residues. Here the CDR3 reads CASSPIGTANTEAFF. CDR3 bases: TGTGCCAGTAGTCCGATCGGGACGGCGAACACTGAAGCTTTCTTT.

The chain joins TRBV4-3 to TRBJ1-5, with 10 bases matching TRBD1. V shed 1 base and J 6 bases; nucleotides not matched to a gene: 6. Germline V lookup: CDR1 LGHNA, CDR2 YSLEER. The CDR3 length is 16 residues. This CDR3 is CASSQAVTGGGQPQHF. The CDR3 nucleotides are TGCGCCAGCAGCCAAGCCGTGACAGGGGGCGGTCAGCCCCAGCATTTT.

CDR3 loop: CASSFSVAGELFF. The DNA for the CDR3 is TGTGCCAGCAGTTTTTCGGTTGCCGGGGAGCTGTTTTTT. The V gene is TRBV28, the J gene TRBJ2-2; unclear D gene. With 3 bases removed from V and 6 bases from J, the gap between germline ends came to 8 bases. Germline V lookup: CDR1 MDHEN, CDR2 SYDVKM. The CDR3 sequence is 13 residues long.

The chain recombines TRBV5-1 with TRBJ2-3, with D possibly matching TRBD2 (5 bases). With 4 bases removed from V and 5 bases from J, the gap between germline ends came to 8 bases. Per germline, CDR1 SGHRS and CDR2 YFSETQ. This CDR3 region has 12 residues. CDR3 DNA sequence: TGCGCCAGCAGCCCAGAGGGAGATACGCAGTATTTT. Residues: CASSPEGDTQYF. The variable domain in full, completed from reference TRBV5-1 and TRBJ2-3, reads KAGVTQTPRYLIKTRGQQVTLSCSPISGHRSVSWYQQTPGQGLQFLFEYFSETQRNKGNFPGRFSGRQFSNSRSEMNVSTLELGDSALYLCASSPEGDTQYFGPGTRLTVL.

The chain links TRBV11-2 to TRBJ2-7; D is undetermined. Germline V gene lookup returns CDR1 SGHAT and CDR2 FQNNGV. This CDR3 has 13 residues. V was clipped by 1 base and J by 7 bases, with 11 bases between them. CDR3 DNA sequence: TGTGCCAGCAGCTTAGCCCACTCTGAGGAGCAGTACTTC. This gives the protein CASSLAHSEEQYF.

The CDR3 sequence: CASSPEGTSGIYNEQFF. CDR3 sequence (DNA): TGTGCCAGCAGCCCGGAAGGGACTAGCGGCATCTACAATGAGCAGTTCTTC. The chain has TRBV7-2 and TRBJ2-1; 11 nucleotides match TRBD2. The junction had 9 bases not matched to a gene; V was cut back by 5 bases and J by 3 bases. Germline CDR1 reads SGHTA; CDR2 reads FQGNSA. This CDR3 has 17 amino acids.

The genes are TRBV27 and TRBJ2-3, with D perhaps matching TRBD2 (6 bases). V lost 8 bases, J lost 5 bases, and 14 bases lay in between. The CDR3 runs 13 residues. The germline gives CDR1 MNHEY, CDR2 SMNVEV (reference sequence). This CDR3 reads CASAGASEDTQYF. The CDR3 DNA reads TGTGCCAGCGCTGGTGCTAGCGAAGATACGCAGTATTTT.

The V call is TRBV6-5, the J call TRBJ1-1; TRBD1 might be the D (5 bases). Trimming shortened V by 7 bases and J by 0 bases, and 15 bases separated the two germline ends. Germline loops: CDR1 MNHEY, CDR2 SVGAGI. This CDR3 is built from 15 residues. CDR3 bases: TGTGCCAGCAAACCGGGACGGAACATGAACACTGAAGCTTTCTTT. Amino acids: CASKPGRNMNTEAFF.

The CDR3 DNA is TGTGCCAGCAGCATAGCAGGGCCCACGGTGGAGGGATTGTACTTC. It is translated as CASSIAGPTVEGLYF. This sequence joins TRBV5-4 and TRBJ2-7; D is perhaps TRBD2 (6 bases). Germline CDR1 SGHNT, CDR2 YYREEE (reference sequence). There are 15 residues in the CDR3. The V gene lost 4 bases and the J gene lost 12 bases, with 26 bases spanning the gap.

The rearrangement links TRBV5-1 to TRBJ2-2, with TRBD1 as a possible D gene (6 bases). The CDR3 consists of 15 residues. From germline, CDR1 is SGHRS and CDR2 YFSETQ. V lost 4 bases and J lost 2, with 12 bases in between. In DNA form, the CDR3 reads TGCGCCAGCAGCCCAGGGGCGGCCAACACCGGGGAGCTGTTTTTT. Translated: CASSPGAANTGELFF.

This chain uses TRBV28 with TRBJ1-6; no clear D gene. Trimming pared 4 bases from V and 10 bases from J, leaving 11 bases between. Germline V CDR1 and CDR2: MDHEN, SYDVKM. The CDR3 runs 13 residues. CDR3 region: CASSSTHGSPLHF. The CDR3 bases are TGTGCCAGCAGTTCTACCCATGGGTCACCCCTCCACTTT.

The chain combines TRBV28 with TRBJ1-5, with 7 bases fitting TRBD1. With 5 bases clipped from V and 0 bases from J, the junction kept 10 bases outside the gene matches. The germline V gene has CDR1 MDHEN and CDR2 SYDVKM. This CDR3 comprises 17 residues. The CDR3 spells CASSPTRQGSSNQPQHF. The DNA for the CDR3 is TGTGCCAGCAGTCCGACCCGACAGGGTAGTAGCAATCAGCCCCAGCATTTT.